This is a list of T cell receptor beta chains from one sample in a study of Ad26.COV2.S vaccination and SARS-CoV-2 variants. Sequenced by immunoSEQ multiplex PCR; TCRdb stores in-frame clones only, minus some. The sample records about 680,000 clones, more than 80% being singletons. Source: peripheral blood, taken in a trial of Ad26.COV2.S vaccine versus placebo. These receptors originate from a person between 18 and 59 years old who received the Ad26.COV2.S COVID-19 vaccine or a placebo. CDR3s include the opening cysteine and the closing phenylalanine or tryptophan. The D gene is left open where the match is weak. Clone size is not always given. Where it is, it says once, few, many or a class for expanded clones.

CDR3nt: TGCGCCAGCAGCCCGGGAGACCGGAGCTCCTACGAGCAGTACTTC
CDR3aa: CASSPGDRSSYEQYF
d_gene: .
j_gene: TRBJ2-7
v_gene: TRBV5-1
len: 15
abundance: .

CDR3nt: TGTGCCAGCAGCCGTAGCGGGGCCTCCTACAATGAGCAGTTCTTC
CDR3aa: CASSRSGASYNEQFF
d_gene: TRBD2
j_gene: TRBJ2-1
v_gene: TRBV7-2
len: 15
abundance: .

CDR3nt: TGTGCCTGGAGTCGTCAGTACGAGCAGTACTTC
CDR3aa: CAWSRQYEQYF
d_gene: .
j_gene: TRBJ2-7
v_gene: TRBV30
len: 11
abundance: few

CDR3nt: TGTGCCAGCTCACCCGGGACTCCCACCTACGAGCAGTACTTC
CDR3aa: CASSPGTPTYEQYF
d_gene: .
j_gene: TRBJ2-7
v_gene: TRBV18
len: 14
abundance: .

CDR3nt: TGTGCCAGCTCACCCTGGGGAGGCACAGATACGCAGTATTTT
CDR3aa: CASSPWGGTDTQYF
d_gene: .
j_gene: TRBJ2-3
v_gene: TRBV18
len: 14
abundance: .

CDR3nt: TGTGCCAGCAGTTTTAGTGGGAGAGGCCTCTTGGGGCTGTTTTTT
CDR3aa: CASSFSGRGLLGLFF
d_gene: .
j_gene: TRBJ2-2
v_gene: TRBV6-2/TRBV6-3
len: 15
abundance: .

CDR3nt: TGTGCTAGCAGCTGGGGACTAGGCGGCACCGGGGAGCTGTTTTTT
CDR3aa: CASSWGLGGTGELFF
d_gene: TRBD2
j_gene: TRBJ2-2
v_gene: TRBV7-7
len: 15
abundance: .

CDR3nt: TGTGCCAGCAGCCCGTCCCAAGAGACCCAGTACTTC
CDR3aa: CASSPSQETQYF
d_gene: .
j_gene: TRBJ2-5
v_gene: TRBV7-2
len: 12
abundance: .

CDR3nt: TGTGCCAGCAGACCAGGGGGCTGGAGCGAAAAAGAGACCCAGTACTTC
CDR3aa: CASRPGGWSEKETQYF
d_gene: TRBD1
j_gene: TRBJ2-5
v_gene: TRBV7-9
len: 16
abundance: .

CDR3nt: TGTGCCAGCAGTTACTCCCTAGCGGGGCAAGAGACCCAGTACTTC
CDR3aa: CASSYSLAGQETQYF
d_gene: TRBD2
j_gene: TRBJ2-5
v_gene: TRBV6-5
len: 15
abundance: .

CDR3nt: TGTGCCAGCAGCCAAGATTTGGCAGAAAACCAGCCCCAGCATTTT
CDR3aa: CASSQDLAENQPQHF
d_gene: .
j_gene: TRBJ1-5
v_gene: TRBV4-2
len: 15
abundance: .

CDR3nt: TGTGCCAGCAGCTCTAGACGGGGCAATCAGCCCCAGCATTTT
CDR3aa: CASSSRRGNQPQHF
d_gene: .
j_gene: TRBJ1-5
v_gene: TRBV12-1
len: 14
abundance: .

CDR3nt: TGCGCCAGCAGCAGGTCCCCTCGGAAAGATACGCAGTATTTT
CDR3aa: CASSRSPRKDTQYF
d_gene: .
j_gene: TRBJ2-3
v_gene: TRBV5-1
len: 14
abundance: .

CDR3nt: TGCAGCGCGACAGGGGGAGAGAGGGACACTGAAGCTTTCTTT
CDR3aa: CSATGGERDTEAFF
d_gene: TRBD1
j_gene: TRBJ1-1
v_gene: TRBV29-1
len: 14
abundance: .

CDR3nt: TGTGCCAGCATTCGTAGCCCCCCCGGGGAGCTGTTTTTT
CDR3aa: CASIRSPPGELFF
d_gene: .
j_gene: TRBJ2-2
v_gene: TRBV6-6
len: 13
abundance: .

CDR3nt: TGCGCCAGCAGCCCAGACTACTCTCAAGACACCCAGTACTTC
CDR3aa: CASSPDYSQDTQYF
d_gene: .
j_gene: TRBJ2-5
v_gene: TRBV5-1
len: 14
abundance: .

CDR3nt: TGTGCCAGCAGGACTAGCGGGGGAACCTACGAGCAGTACTTC
CDR3aa: CASRTSGGTYEQYF
d_gene: TRBD2
j_gene: TRBJ2-7
v_gene: TRBV25-1
len: 14
abundance: .

CDR3nt: TGTGCCAGCAGCAGTACTAGCGGCTCCTACAATGAGCAGTTCTTC
CDR3aa: CASSSTSGSYNEQFF
d_gene: .
j_gene: TRBJ2-1
v_gene: TRBV21-1
len: 15
abundance: once

CDR3nt: TGTGCCAGCAGGGAGACACCATACAATGAGCAGTTCTTC
CDR3aa: CASRETPYNEQFF
d_gene: .
j_gene: TRBJ2-1
v_gene: TRBV6-5
len: 13
abundance: .

CDR3nt: TGTGCCAGCAGCAGCTCGGACGGAGCTATCACAGATACGCAGTATTTT
CDR3aa: CASSSSDGAITDTQYF
d_gene: .
j_gene: TRBJ2-3
v_gene: TRBV7-9
len: 16
abundance: once

CDR3nt: TGTGCCAGCTCACTAGGCGGGGGGTCATCCTACGAGCAGTACTTC
CDR3aa: CASSLGGGSSYEQYF
d_gene: TRBD2
j_gene: TRBJ2-7
v_gene: TRBV18
len: 15
abundance: .

CDR3nt: TGTGCCAGCAGCCATCCGGGGGAGACCCAGTACTTC
CDR3aa: CASSHPGETQYF
d_gene: .
j_gene: TRBJ2-5
v_gene: TRBV3-1/TRBV3-2
len: 12
abundance: .

CDR3nt: TGCGCCAGCCGGGGAGGGACTAGCTTCCGAGAGACCCAGTACTTC
CDR3aa: CASRGGTSFRETQYF
d_gene: TRBD2
j_gene: TRBJ2-5
v_gene: TRBV10-2
len: 15
abundance: .

CDR3nt: TGTGCCAGCAGCCATTACCCGCTCAGCTCCTACGAGCAGTACTTC
CDR3aa: CASSHYPLSSYEQYF
d_gene: .
j_gene: TRBJ2-7
v_gene: TRBV3-1/TRBV3-2
len: 15
abundance: .

CDR3nt: TGTGCCAGCAGCTTAGTGTCGGGAGACACTGAAGCTTTCTTT
CDR3aa: CASSLVSGDTEAFF
d_gene: .
j_gene: TRBJ1-1
v_gene: TRBV7-2
len: 14
abundance: once